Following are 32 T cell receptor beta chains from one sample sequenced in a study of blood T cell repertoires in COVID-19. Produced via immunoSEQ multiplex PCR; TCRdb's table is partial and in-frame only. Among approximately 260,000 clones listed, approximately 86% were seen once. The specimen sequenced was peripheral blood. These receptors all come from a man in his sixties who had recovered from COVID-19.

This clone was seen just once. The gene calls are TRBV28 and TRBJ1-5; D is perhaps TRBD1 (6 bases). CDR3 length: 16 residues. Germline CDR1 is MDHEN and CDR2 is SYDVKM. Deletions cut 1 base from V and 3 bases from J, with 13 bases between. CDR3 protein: CASSLFLGGLNQPQHF. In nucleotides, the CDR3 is TGTGCCAGCAGTTTATTCTTGGGGGGGCTCAATCAGCCCCAGCATTTT.

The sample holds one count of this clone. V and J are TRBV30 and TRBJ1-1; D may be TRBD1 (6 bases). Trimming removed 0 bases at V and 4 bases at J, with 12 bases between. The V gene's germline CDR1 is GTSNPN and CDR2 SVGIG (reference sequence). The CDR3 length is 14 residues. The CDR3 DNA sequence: TGTGCCTGGAGTGTTGGGGGGGCCGGCACTGAAGCTTTCTTT. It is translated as CAWSVGGAGTEAFF.

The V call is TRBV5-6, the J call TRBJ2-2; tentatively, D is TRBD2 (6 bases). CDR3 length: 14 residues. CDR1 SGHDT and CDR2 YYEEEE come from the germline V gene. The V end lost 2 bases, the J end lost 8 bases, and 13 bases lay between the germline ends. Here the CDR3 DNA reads TGTGCCAGCAGCTTCGTACTAGCCCGGGGGGAGCTGTTTTTT. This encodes CASSFVLARGELFF.

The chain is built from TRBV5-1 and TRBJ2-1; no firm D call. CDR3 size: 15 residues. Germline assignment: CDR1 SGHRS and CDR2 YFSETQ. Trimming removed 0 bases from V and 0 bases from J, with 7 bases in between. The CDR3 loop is CASSLGWSSYNEQFF. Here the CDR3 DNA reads TGCGCCAGCAGCTTGGGGTGGAGCTCCTACAATGAGCAGTTCTTC.

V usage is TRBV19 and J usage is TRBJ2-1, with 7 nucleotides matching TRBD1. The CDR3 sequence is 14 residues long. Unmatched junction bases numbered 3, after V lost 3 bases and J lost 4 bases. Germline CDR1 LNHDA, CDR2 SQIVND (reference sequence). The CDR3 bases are TGTGCCAGTAGTATGGGGACAGCATACAATGAGCAGTTCTTC. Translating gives CASSMGTAYNEQFF.

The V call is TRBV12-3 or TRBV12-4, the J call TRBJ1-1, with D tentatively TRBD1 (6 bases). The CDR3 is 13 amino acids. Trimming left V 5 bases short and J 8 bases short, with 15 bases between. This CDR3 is CASSGDGTSEAFF. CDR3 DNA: TGTGCCAGCAGTGGGGACGGGACATCCGAAGCTTTCTTT.

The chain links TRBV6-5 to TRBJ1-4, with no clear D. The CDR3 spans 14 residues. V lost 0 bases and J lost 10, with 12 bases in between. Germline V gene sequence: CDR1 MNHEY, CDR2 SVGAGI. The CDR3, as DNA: TGTGCCAGCAGTTACTCGATGCAGAGCGGAAAACTGTTTTTT. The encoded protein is CASSYSMQSGKLFF.

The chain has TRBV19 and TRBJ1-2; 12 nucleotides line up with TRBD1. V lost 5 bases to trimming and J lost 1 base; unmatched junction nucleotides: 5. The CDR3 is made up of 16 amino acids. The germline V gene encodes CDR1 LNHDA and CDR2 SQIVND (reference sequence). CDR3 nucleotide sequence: TGTGCCAGTAGTCCGGGACAGGGGGCATATAACTATGGCTACACCTTC. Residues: CASSPGQGAYNYGYTF.

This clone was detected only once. The CDR3 protein is CASSLVGGGDFYNEQFF. DNA for the CDR3: TGTGCCAGCAGCTTAGTCGGTGGCGGGGATTTCTACAATGAGCAGTTCTTC. V usage is TRBV11-2 and J usage is TRBJ2-1, with D possibly TRBD2 on 6 matching bases. The CDR3 covers 17 residues. V was cut by 1 base and J by 3 bases, with 16 bases left in between. CDR1 is SGHAT and CDR2 is FQNNGV in the germline V gene.

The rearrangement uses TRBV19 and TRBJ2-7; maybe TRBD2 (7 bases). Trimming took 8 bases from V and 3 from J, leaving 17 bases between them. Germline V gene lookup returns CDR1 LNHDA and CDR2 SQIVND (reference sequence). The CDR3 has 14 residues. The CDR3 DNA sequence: TGTGCCAGTCAAACCGGAGGGGGGGGCTACGAGCAGTACTTC. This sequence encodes CASQTGGGGYEQYF.

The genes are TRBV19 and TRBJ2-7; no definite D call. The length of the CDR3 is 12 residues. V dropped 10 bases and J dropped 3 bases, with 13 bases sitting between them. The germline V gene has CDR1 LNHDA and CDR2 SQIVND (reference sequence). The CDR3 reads CATSSIYYEQYF. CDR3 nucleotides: TGTGCCACTTCGTCGATCTACTACGAGCAGTACTTC.

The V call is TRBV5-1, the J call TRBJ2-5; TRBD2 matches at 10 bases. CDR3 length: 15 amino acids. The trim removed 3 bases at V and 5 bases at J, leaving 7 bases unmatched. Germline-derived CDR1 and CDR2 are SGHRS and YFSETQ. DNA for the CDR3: TGCGCCAGCAGCTGGACGGGACTAGCGTCTGAGACCCAGTACTTC. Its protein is CASSWTGLASETQYF. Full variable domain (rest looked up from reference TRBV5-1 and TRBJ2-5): KAGVTQTPRYLIKTRGQQVTLSCSPISGHRSVSWYQQTPGQGLQFLFEYFSETQRNKGNFPGRFSGRQFSNSRSEMNVSTLELGDSALYLCASSWTGLASETQYFGPGTRLLVL.

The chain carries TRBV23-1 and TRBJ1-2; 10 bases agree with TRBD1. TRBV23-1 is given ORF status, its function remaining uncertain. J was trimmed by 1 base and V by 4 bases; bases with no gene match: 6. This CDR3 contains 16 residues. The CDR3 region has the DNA TGCGCCAGCAGTCGCCAGACAGGGGGCGATAACTATGGCTACACCTTC. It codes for CASSRQTGGDNYGYTF.

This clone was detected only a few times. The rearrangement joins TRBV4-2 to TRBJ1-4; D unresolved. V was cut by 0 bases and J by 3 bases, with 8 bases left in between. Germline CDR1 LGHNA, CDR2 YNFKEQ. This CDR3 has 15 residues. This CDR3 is CASSQDRQANEKLFF. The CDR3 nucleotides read TGTGCCAGCAGCCAAGATAGGCAGGCTAATGAAAAACTGTTTTTT.

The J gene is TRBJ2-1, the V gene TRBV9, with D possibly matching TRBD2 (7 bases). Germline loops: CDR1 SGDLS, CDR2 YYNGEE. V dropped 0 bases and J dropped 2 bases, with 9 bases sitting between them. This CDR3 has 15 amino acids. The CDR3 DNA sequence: TGTGCCAGCAGCGTAGCGGGGGGCCCCTACAATGAGCAGTTCTTC. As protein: CASSVAGGPYNEQFF.

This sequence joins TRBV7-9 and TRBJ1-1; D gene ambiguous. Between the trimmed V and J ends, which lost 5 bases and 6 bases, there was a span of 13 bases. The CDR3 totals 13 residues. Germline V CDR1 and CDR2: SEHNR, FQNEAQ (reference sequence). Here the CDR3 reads CASSGQRNSEAFF. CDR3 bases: TGTGCCAGCAGCGGGCAAAGAAACTCTGAAGCTTTCTTT.

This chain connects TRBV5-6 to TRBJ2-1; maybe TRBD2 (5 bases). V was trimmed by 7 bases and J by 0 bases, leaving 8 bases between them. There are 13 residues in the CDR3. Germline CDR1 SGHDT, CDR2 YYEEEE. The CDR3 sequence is CASLGSSYNEQFF. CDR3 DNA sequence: TGTGCCAGCCTGGGGAGCTCCTACAATGAGCAGTTCTTC. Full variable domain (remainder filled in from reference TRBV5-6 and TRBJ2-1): DAGVTQSPTHLIKTRGQQVTLRCSPKSGHDTVSWYQQALGQGPQFIFQYYEEEERQRGNFPDRFSGHQFPNYSSELNVNALLLGDSALYLCASLGSSYNEQFFGPGTRLTVL.

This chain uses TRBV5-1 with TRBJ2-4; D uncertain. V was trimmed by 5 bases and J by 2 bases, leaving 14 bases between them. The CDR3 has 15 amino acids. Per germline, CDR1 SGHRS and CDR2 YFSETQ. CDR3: CASRPLGVSKNIQYF. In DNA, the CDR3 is TGCGCCAGCAGACCCCTAGGCGTATCCAAAAACATTCAGTACTTC. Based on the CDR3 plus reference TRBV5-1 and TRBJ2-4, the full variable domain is KAGVTQTPRYLIKTRGQQVTLSCSPISGHRSVSWYQQTPGQGLQFLFEYFSETQRNKGNFPGRFSGRQFSNSRSEMNVSTLELGDSALYLCASRPLGVSKNIQYFGAGTRLSVL.

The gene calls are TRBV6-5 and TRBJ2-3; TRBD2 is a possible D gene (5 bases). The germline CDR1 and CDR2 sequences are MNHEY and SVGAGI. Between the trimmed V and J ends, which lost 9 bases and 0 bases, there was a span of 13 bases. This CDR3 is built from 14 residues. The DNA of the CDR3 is TGTGCCAGTCGCGATTGGACTAGCACAGATACGCAGTATTTT. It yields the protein CASRDWTSTDTQYF.

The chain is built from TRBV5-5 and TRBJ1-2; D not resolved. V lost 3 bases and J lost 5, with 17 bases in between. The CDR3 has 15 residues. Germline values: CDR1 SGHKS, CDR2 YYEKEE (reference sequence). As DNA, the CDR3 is TGTGCCAGCAGCTCCCGCCCGGGGATTCAGTATGGCTACACCTTC. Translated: CASSSRPGIQYGYTF.

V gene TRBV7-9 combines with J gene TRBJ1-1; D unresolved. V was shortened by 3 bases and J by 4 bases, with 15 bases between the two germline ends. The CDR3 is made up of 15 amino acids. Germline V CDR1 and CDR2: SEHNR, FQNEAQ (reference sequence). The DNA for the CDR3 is TGTGCCAGCAGCTTTTATGCCACGGCGGGCACTGAAGCTTTCTTT. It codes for CASSFYATAGTEAFF.

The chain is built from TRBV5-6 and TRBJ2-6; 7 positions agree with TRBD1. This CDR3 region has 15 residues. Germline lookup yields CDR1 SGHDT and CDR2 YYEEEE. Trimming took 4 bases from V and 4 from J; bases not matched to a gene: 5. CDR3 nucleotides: TGTGCCAGCAGCCCCCAGGGGGTCGGGGCCAACGTCCTGACTTTC. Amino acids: CASSPQGVGANVLTF.

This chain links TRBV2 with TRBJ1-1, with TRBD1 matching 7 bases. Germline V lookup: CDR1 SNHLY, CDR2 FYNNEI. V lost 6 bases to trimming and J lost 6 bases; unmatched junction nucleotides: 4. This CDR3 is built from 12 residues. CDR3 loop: CASRLTGPEAFF. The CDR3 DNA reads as TGTGCCAGCAGGCTGACAGGGCCTGAAGCTTTCTTT.

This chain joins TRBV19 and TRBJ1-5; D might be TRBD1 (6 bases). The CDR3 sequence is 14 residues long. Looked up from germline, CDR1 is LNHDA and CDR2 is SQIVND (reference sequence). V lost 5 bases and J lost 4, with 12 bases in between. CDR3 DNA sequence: TGTGCCAGTAGTGCCTGGACAGAGAATCAGCCCCAGCATTTT. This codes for CASSAWTENQPQHF.

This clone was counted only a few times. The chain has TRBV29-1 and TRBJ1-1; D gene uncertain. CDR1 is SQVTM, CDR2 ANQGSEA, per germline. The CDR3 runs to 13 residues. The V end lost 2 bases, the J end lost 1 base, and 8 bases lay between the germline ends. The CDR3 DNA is TGCAGCGTTGAAAAGTCCGGGAACACTGAAGCTTTCTTT. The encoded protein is CSVEKSGNTEAFF.

The chain's CDR3 is CASSIIGEGAAFF. As DNA, the CDR3 is TGTGCCAGTAGTATAATCGGAGAGGGGGCAGCTTTCTTT. The genes are TRBV19 and TRBJ1-1; TRBD1 matches 7 bases. CDR1 is LNHDA, CDR2 SQIVND, per germline (reference sequence). Losses at the gene ends were 2 bases for V and 10 bases for J; bases not matched to a gene: 7. This CDR3 is 13 amino acids long. Filled out from reference TRBV19 and TRBJ1-1, the complete variable domain reads DGGITQSPKYLFRKEGQNVTLSCEQNLNHDAMYWYRQDPGQGLRLIYYSQIVNDFQKGDIAEGYSVSREKKESFPLTVTSAQKNPTAFYLCASSIIGEGAAFFGQGTRLTVV.

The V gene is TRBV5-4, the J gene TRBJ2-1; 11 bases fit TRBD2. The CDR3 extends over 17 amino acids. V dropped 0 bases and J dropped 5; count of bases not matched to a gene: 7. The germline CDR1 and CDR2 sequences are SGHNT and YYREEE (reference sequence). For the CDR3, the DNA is TGTGCCAGCAGCTTGGCTTTAACTAGCGGGGGCCACAATGAGCAGTTCTTC. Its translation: CASSLALTSGGHNEQFF.

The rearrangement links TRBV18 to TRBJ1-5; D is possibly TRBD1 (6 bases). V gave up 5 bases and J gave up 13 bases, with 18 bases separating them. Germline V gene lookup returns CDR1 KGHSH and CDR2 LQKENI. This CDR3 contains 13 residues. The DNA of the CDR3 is TGTGCCAGCTCAGATGTAGGCAGGGGAAGGCAGCATTTT. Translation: CASSDVGRGRQHF.

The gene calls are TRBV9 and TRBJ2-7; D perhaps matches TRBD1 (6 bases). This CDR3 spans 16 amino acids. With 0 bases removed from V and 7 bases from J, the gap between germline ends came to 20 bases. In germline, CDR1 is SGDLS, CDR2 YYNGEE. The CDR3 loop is CASSVVTGPTRGEQYV. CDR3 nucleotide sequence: TGTGCCAGCAGCGTAGTTACGGGGCCAACGAGGGGGGAGCAGTACGTC.

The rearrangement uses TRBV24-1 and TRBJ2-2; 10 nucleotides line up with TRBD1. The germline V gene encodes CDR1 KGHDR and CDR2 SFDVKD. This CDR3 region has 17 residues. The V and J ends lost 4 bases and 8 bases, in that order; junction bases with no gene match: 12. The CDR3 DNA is TGTGCCACCAGTGACTTGGGGCGACAGGGGGCCTCGGGGGAGCTGTTTTTT. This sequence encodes CATSDLGRQGASGELFF.

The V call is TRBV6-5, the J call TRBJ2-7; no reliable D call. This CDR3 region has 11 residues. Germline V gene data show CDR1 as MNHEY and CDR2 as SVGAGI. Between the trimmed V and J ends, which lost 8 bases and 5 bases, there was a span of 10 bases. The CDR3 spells CASAFSHEQYF. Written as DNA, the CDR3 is TGTGCCAGCGCCTTTAGTCACGAGCAGTACTTC.

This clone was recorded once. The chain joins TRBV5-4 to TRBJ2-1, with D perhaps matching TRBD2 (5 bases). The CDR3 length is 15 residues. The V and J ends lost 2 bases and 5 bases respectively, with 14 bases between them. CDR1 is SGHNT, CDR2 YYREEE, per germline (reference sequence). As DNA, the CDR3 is TGTGCCAGCAGCTTTGCGGGTCCGGGCGACAATGAGCAGTTCTTC. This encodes CASSFAGPGDNEQFF.